This TCR beta chain appears in the sequencing data of a study of PD-1 blockade in classical Hodgkin lymphoma (dated by TCRdb to 2018 to 2021). A note on the overall study: Nivolumab dosing was 3 mg/kg intravenously every 2 weeks, continuing until either disease progression or unacceptable toxicity. The study used CyTOF and TCR beta sequencing to define a peripheral blood immune signature of response to PD-1 blockade in classical Hodgkin lymphoma.

About this clone: The antigen it binds to is not known. Per-base qualities were not stored, and no clone one base away is much larger.

General findings and caveats noted by the study authors: A significant rise by C4D1 was seen in CD4+ but not CD8+ TCR diversity (p=0.0027 vs p=0.16), with the rise being most apparent in complete responders (p=0.02). Lower diversity was observed in patients in whom nivolumab was started less than 1 year after ASCT, and these patients were excluded from later analyses so that confounding by immune reconstitution would be avoided. Trial patients achieving complete response had baseline diversity similar to newly diagnosed patients, whereas partial responders and progressors had significantly lower diversity. Baseline TCR diversity was reported to be lower in newly diagnosed patients than in healthy donors, and even lower in relapsed/refractory patients. The study covered only a single clinical trial cohort, and the causes of the repertoire differences, possibly disease activity or prior therapy, were still not defined.

Read against the paper, the sample's time point label means: cycle 4 day 1 (C4D1), after about 6 weeks of nivolumab. Every trial patient had relapsed after autologous stem cell transplantation, and cohorts A, B and C differed in prior brentuximab vedotin exposure. CD4+ T cells were purified from thawed PBMCs by magnetic negative selection with a Miltenyi CD4+ T cell isolation kit. A total of roughly 57 patients with relapsed/refractory classical Hodgkin lymphoma made up the trial cohort, and each patient's best overall response was complete response, partial response or progressive disease. Single-agent nivolumab was administered to trial patients in the multi-cohort phase II CheckMate 205 trial. An independent review committee assessed best overall response by applying the 2007 International Working Group response criteria. Trial PBMCs were collected just before the start of nivolumab (C1D1) and during therapy at cycle 2 day 1 and cycle 4 day 1. After peripheral blood was drawn into 8 mL Vacutainer Cell Preparation Tubes, PBMCs were isolated by centrifugation and then cryopreserved. Purified CD4+ and CD8+ fractions were prepared only for cases where an additional PBMC sample was available. Magnetically labelled cells were removed on LS columns in a quadroMACS separator, and the flow-through was collected as the purified fraction.

Including cysteine and phenylalanine, the CDR3 has 13 amino acids. CDR3 DNA only is kept here, 39 bases in frame from base 1. As encoded in the germline V gene, CDR1 is SGHVS while CDR2 is FQNEAQ. The germline ends are 10 bases apart after V is trimmed by 1 base and J by 6 bases. The Qiagen DNeasy kit was used to extract genomic DNA both from unsorted PBMCs and from the negatively selected CD4+ and CD8+ fractions. TCR beta CDR3 regions were amplified by immunoSEQ multiplex PCR using primers annealing to V and J segments. Amplification bias was minimized using a synthetic immune receptor repertoire, and residual bias was removed computationally after sequencing. The study's own analysis went as follows. Custom Python scripts were used to quantify repertoire diversity as the Shannon entropy index. Unsorted, CD4+ and CD8+ repertoires were analyzed separately, except in combined analyses where CD4+ and CD8+ sequences were merged in silico. Clonal expansion was defined as a frequency increase of at least 2-fold after treatment compared with C1D1, and clones undetected at baseline were assigned a pseudocount of 0.5. Clones with 0 or 1 copy at C1D1 were defined as singleton clones, while clones with 2 or more copies were defined as non-singleton clones. Clones expanded in unsorted samples were assigned a CD4+, CD8+ or unknown annotation through matching of protein sequences in sorted samples from the same patient. Wilcoxon tests were applied to paired samples to test diversity changes from C1D1 to C4D1. TCRdb stores this immuneACCESS table with in-frame sequences only. Part of the clones is absent; in the studies checked, under half of the shortfall reflects unresolved V genes, and no reason is known for the rest. The DNA was the basis for D and trimming; V, J and clone size are from that table. The sample table contains fewer than 14,000 clones; only one count was recorded for roughly 74% of them. The ten biggest clones cover more than 2.5% of the sample.

The sample consisted of CD4+ T cells from blood, taken before the fourth cycle of nivolumab. This receptor chain uses TRBV7-8 and TRBJ2-7, with the D gene uncertain. The clonotype comes from a human donor with classical Hodgkin lymphoma. The DNA is TGTGCCAGCAGCTTAGGTCAATCGGGCGAGCAGTACTTC. Protein translation: CASSLGQSGEQYF.